This T cell receptor beta chain was captured in a study of T cells in Graves' hyperthyroidism and ophthalmopathy (dated by TCRdb to the late 2010s). Concerning the study at large: Peripheral blood samples were taken at the time of initial diagnosis, prior to any treatment. To identify distinguishing TCR V-J signatures, a discovery cohort of around 100 patients was used, comprising some 45 with Graves' ophthalmopathy and some 60 with stable Graves' hyperthyroidism. The approximately 95 discovery patients were divided at random into training and test sets in a 7:3 ratio. Once sampling was done, hyperthyroidism patients were given methimazole at a starting dose of 30 mg daily, whereas ophthalmopathy patients were given high-dose intravenous methylprednisolone. The paper reports TCR Vbeta CDR3 sequencing of more than 120 peripheral blood samples: under 45 ophthalmopathy, fewer than 85 hyperthyroidism and around 17 progressor patients. Prospective prediction of ophthalmopathy was tested in an independent validation cohort of 18 to 20 hyperthyroidism patients and some 17 patients who later progressed to ophthalmopathy. Thyroid tissue and blood T-cell repertoires from six Graves' hyperthyroidism patients were also compared in the study.

The CDR3 covers 17 residues, taking in both the cysteine and the phenylalanine. Left in the record is the CDR3 DNA by itself, 51 bases read in frame from the first base. As encoded in the germline V gene (reference sequence), CDR1 is LGHDT while CDR2 is YNNKEL. At the junction V is shortened by 4 bases and J by 9 bases; bases outside the gene matches: 16. The paper as a whole reports these results and caveats: During validation, the model predicted progression to ophthalmopathy a median of around 7 months ahead of onset, with roughly 65% sensitivity and 72% to 80% specificity. Most expanded thyroid clonotypes (frequency above 0.001) were also found in blood, which suggests that blood repertoires may mirror thyroid immune responses. Ophthalmopathy was separated from stable hyperthyroidism by a 13 V-J signature model, with over 85% sensitivity and about 81% specificity obtained in cross-validation and 80%/75% obtained in testing. Sample size was not statistically predetermined, and investigators were not blinded to group allocation.

Stable Graves' hyperthyroidism was defined as the absence of progression to ophthalmopathy over 18 months of follow-up. Hyperthyroidism patients were newly diagnosed, with disease duration under 2 months, and aged 18 to 65 years. Any patient with an uncontrolled infection, another autoimmune disease, pregnancy or lactation was excluded. Clinical symptoms, serum thyroxine and TRAb, thyroid ultrasound, and orbital computed tomography formed the basis for the diagnoses. Ficoll-Paque density gradient centrifugation was used to isolate PBMCs from about 9.4 ml of fresh peripheral blood. Total RNA was extracted using Trizol reagent, and RNA quality was assessed on an Agilent 2100 Bioanalyzer. TCR beta CDR3 regions were amplified from RNA transcripts. A first-round RT-PCR of the TCR CDR3 used the HTBI primer set with the Qiagen OneStep RT-PCR kit. A second multiplex PCR round built the libraries, followed by size selection and purification. Paired-end sequencing of the libraries was performed with 100 bp reads on an Illumina HiSeq2000. In the authors' own workflow: SOAPnuke was used to process the raw data, with reads discarded if the reads contained adapters or uncalled bases, had a mean Phred below 15, or lacked an exact constant-primer or identifier match. COPE v1.2.5 was used to merge high-quality paired reads, and clonotypes were defined as unique nucleotide sequences. Clonotypes were aligned to IMGT TRBV, TRBD and TRBJ reference segments using MiTCR v1.1. Only V-J combinations with frequency above 0.0001, covering 99% to 99.2% of repertoires, were analysed. A TCS score was defined as the ratio between F50 (clonal expansion) and ExV (chaos), using BLOSUM62-based TCRdist between CDR3 peptides within each V-J. Welch's t-statistics and random forest reduced 500 to 650 V-J features to 13, which were used in a naive Bayes classifier (R e1071). Using fastp trimming at Q25 and MiXCR clonotype assembly, TCRdb reanalyzed the public sequencing data and kept in-frame beta chains. Rows are unified per CDR3 protein, each entry keeping the most common DNA and genes. The V and J calls were determined by TCRdb, not by the authors. This sample has 500,000 to 750,000 distinct CDR3 sequences in its table, and about 15% of those were observed once. The top ten clones comprise 6.5% to 8% of the sample.

This clonotype was seen at least ten times. Its recognized antigen is unknown. Per-base qualities were not stored, and no clone one base away is much larger. This receptor was identified in a woman aged 30 to 39 with Graves' hyperthyroidism. Sequences were obtained from blood. Recombination joined TRBV3-1 with TRBJ2-1, with 9 middle bases fitting TRBD2. The DNA reads as follows: TGTGCCAGCAGCCTGCTCCCGGAGCGGGAGGTATTCGGTGAGCAGTTCTTC. Its coded protein is CASSLLPEREVFGEQFF.